This entry lists 5 T cell receptor beta chains sequenced from one sample in a study of T cells in Graves' hyperthyroidism and ophthalmopathy. The source material, RNA transcripts, was used to amplify TCR beta CDR3 regions. The TCR CDR3 first-round RT-PCR relied on the HTBI primer set. TCRdb reprocessed the multiplex PCR reads via MiXCR and lists one record per CDR3 protein. The sample records roughly 300,000 distinct CDR3 sequences, around 25% being singletons. Sequenced sample: blood. These receptor sequences come from a man in his forties with Graves' hyperthyroidism that later progressed to Graves' ophthalmopathy.

Ten or more counts support this clonotype. The genes are TRBV4-2 and TRBJ1-1, with a weak D call TRBD1 (5 bases). The CDR3 runs 15 residues. Germline values: CDR1 LGHNA, CDR2 YNFKEQ. Deletions cut 0 bases from V and 1 base from J, with 9 bases between. The CDR3 sequence is CASSQDQTANTEAFF. The CDR3 nucleotides are TGTGCCAGCAGCCAAGACCAGACAGCGAACACTGAAGCTTTCTTT.

The chain is built from TRBV12-3 or TRBV12-4 and TRBJ1-5; perhaps TRBD1 as D (5 bases). There are 15 residues in the CDR3. V lost 8 bases to trimming and J lost 2 bases, with 16 bases between them. For the CDR3, the DNA is TGTGCCAGCGGTGCCGGGACCGTTCGCAATCAGCCCCAGCATTTT. As protein: CASGAGTVRNQPQHF.

V gene TRBV28 combines with J gene TRBJ1-1; no clear D gene. This CDR3 region has 14 residues. Between the trimmed V and J ends, which lost 10 bases and 1 base, there was a span of 16 bases. CDR1 and CDR2 from the germline V gene are MDHEN and SYDVKM. The CDR3 region is CATQAPGRNTEAFF. The CDR3 nucleotides are TGTGCCACCCAGGCCCCCGGAAGGAACACTGAAGCTTTCTTT.

This clonotype was observed at least ten times. The chain joins TRBV6-5 to TRBJ1-5; the D gene is possibly TRBD1 (6 bases). Germline V gene data show CDR1 as MNHEY and CDR2 as SVGAGI. CDR3 length: 15 residues. Trimming stripped 2 bases from V and 5 bases from J, with 13 bases between. DNA for the CDR3: TGTGCCAGCAGTTACGGTGGGGGGCCCTATCAGCCCCAGCATTTT. As protein: CASSYGGGPYQPQHF.

The V call is TRBV11-2, the J call TRBJ1-1; TRBD1 is a possible D gene (5 bases). CDR3 size: 17 residues. The germline gives CDR1 SGHAT, CDR2 FQNNGV. V was trimmed by 1 base and J by 0 bases, leaving 15 bases between them. In nucleotides, the CDR3 is TGTGCCAGCAGCTTAGGGGAGGGACGGCTAGTGAACACTGAAGCTTTCTTT. Translated: CASSLGEGRLVNTEAFF.